Many counts were recorded for the clone carrying this T cell receptor beta chain. RNA transcripts were the template for amplifying TCR beta CDR3 regions. First-round RT-PCR with HTBI primers amplified the TCR CDR3 region. TCRdb ran MiXCR on the multiplex PCR reads and lists one entry per CDR3 protein. The data show 450,000 to 700,000 distinct CDR3 sequences, 40% to 55% seen once. The sample belongs to a study of T cells in Graves' hyperthyroidism and ophthalmopathy. The clonotype originates from an adult woman with Graves' disease, either hyperthyroidism or ophthalmopathy (not recorded which). Sequenced: peripheral blood or thyroid tissue (not recorded which).

The CDR3 is CASSQDGLSNEKLFF. The CDR3 bases are TGCGCCAGCAGCCAAGACGGGTTATCTAATGAAAAACTGTTTTTT. The chain combines TRBV4-1 with TRBJ1-4; no clear D. CDR1 MGHRA and CDR2 YSYEKL come from the germline V gene. Trimming took off 0 bases at V and 3 bases at J, with 8 bases between the two ends. The CDR3 has 15 residues.